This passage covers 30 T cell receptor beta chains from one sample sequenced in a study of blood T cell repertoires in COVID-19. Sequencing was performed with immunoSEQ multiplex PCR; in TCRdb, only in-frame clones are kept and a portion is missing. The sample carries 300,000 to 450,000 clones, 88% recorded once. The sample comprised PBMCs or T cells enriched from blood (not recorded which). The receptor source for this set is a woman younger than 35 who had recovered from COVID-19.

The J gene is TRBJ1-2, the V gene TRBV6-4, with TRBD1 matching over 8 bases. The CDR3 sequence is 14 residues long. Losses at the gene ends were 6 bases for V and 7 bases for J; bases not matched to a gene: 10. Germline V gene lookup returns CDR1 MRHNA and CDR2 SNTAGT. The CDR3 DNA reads TGTGCCAGCAGACTGACAGGGGCCTTTGGTGGCTACACCTTC. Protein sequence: CASRLTGAFGGYTF.

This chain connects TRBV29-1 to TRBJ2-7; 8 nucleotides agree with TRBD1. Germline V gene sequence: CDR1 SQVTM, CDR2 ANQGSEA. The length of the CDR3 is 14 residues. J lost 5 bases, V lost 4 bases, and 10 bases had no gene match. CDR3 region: CSVVDRGSSDEQYF. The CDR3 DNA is TGCAGCGTTGTCGACAGGGGTAGTAGTGACGAGCAGTACTTC.

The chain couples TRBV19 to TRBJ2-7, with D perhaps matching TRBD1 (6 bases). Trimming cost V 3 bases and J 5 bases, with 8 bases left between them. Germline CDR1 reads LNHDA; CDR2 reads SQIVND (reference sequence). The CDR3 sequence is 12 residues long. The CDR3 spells CASSIQGHEQYF. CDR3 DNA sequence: TGTGCCAGTAGTATCCAGGGGCACGAGCAGTACTTC. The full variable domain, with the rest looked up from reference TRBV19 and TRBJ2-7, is DGGITQSPKYLFRKEGQNVTLSCEQNLNHDAMYWYRQDPGQGLRLIYYSQIVNDFQKGDIAEGYSVSREKKESFPLTVTSAQKNPTAFYLCASSIQGHEQYFGPGTRLTVT.

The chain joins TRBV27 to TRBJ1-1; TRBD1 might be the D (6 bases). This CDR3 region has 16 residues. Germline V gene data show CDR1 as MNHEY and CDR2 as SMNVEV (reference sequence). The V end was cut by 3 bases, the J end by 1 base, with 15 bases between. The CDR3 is CASSLNWGLTNTEAFF. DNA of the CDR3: TGTGCCAGCAGTTTGAATTGGGGGCTGACGAACACTGAAGCTTTCTTT.

CDR3: CASRWSGGGRETQYF. CDR3 nucleotide sequence: TGTGCCAGCCGGTGGAGCGGGGGGGGGCGCGAGACCCAGTACTTC. The rearrangement uses TRBV27 and TRBJ2-5; TRBD2 matches at 10 bases. The V and J ends lost 8 bases and 5 bases, in that order; junction bases with no gene match: 11. This CDR3 contains 15 residues. The germline CDR1 and CDR2 sequences are MNHEY and SMNVEV (reference sequence).

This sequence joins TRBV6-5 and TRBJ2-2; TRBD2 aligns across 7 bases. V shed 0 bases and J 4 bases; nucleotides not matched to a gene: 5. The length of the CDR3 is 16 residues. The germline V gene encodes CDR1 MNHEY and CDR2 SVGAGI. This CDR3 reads CASSYSGGFGTGELFF. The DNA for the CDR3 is TGTGCCAGCAGTTACTCGGGAGGGTTTGGCACCGGGGAGCTGTTTTTT.

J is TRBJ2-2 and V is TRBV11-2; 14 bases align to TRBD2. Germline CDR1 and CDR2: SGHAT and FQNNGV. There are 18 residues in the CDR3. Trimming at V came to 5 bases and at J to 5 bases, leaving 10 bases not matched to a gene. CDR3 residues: CASSQTSGGALGTGELFF. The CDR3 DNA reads TGTGCCAGCAGCCAGACTAGCGGGGGGGCCTTGGGAACCGGGGAGCTGTTTTTT.

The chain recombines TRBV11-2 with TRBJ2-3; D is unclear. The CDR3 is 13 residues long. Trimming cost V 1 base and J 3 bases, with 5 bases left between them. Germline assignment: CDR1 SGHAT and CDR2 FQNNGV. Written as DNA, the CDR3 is TGTGCCAGCAGCTTAGCCGAGACAGATACGCAGTATTTT. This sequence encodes CASSLAETDTQYF.

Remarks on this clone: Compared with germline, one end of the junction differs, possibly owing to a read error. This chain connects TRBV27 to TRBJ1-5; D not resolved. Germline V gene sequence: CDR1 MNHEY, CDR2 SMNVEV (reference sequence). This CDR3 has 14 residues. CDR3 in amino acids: CASRLWASEGPQHF. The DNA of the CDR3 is TGTGCCAGCAGATTATGGGCCTCGGAAGGGCCCCAGCATTTT.

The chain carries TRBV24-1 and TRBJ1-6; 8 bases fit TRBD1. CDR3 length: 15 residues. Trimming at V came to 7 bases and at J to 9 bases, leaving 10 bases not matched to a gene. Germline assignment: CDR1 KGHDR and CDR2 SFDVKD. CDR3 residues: CATRARTGTISPLHF. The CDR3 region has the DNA TGTGCCACCAGAGCCCGGACAGGGACGATTTCACCCCTCCACTTT.

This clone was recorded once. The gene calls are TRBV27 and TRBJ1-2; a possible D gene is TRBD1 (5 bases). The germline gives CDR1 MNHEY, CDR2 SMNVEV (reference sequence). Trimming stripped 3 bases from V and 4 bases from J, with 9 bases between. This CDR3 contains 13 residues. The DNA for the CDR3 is TGTGCCAGCAGTTTCGCGGGGCCCTATGGCTACACCTTC. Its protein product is CASSFAGPYGYTF.

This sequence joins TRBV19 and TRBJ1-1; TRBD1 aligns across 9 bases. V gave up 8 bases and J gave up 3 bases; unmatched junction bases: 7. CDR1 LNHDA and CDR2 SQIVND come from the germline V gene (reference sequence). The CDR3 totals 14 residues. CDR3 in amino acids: CASAKQGAHTEAFF. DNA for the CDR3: TGTGCCAGTGCAAAACAGGGGGCCCACACTGAAGCTTTCTTT.

CDR3 coding DNA: TGTGCCAGCAGTCCCATAGCCCTCCGTCCGTATTTT. Encoded protein: CASSPIALRPYF. The chain joins TRBV6-2 or TRBV6-3 to TRBJ2-3, with D unresolved. Germline assignment: CDR1 MNHEY and CDR2 SVGEGT. V lost 5 bases and J 14 bases, leaving 17 bases between the germline ends. The CDR3 sequence is 12 residues long.

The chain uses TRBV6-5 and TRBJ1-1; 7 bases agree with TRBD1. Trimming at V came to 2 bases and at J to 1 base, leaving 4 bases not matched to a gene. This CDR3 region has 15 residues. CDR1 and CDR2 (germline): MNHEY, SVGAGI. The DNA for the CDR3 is TGTGCCAGCAGTTACCCGGGACAGAAGAACACTGAAGCTTTCTTT. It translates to CASSYPGQKNTEAFF.

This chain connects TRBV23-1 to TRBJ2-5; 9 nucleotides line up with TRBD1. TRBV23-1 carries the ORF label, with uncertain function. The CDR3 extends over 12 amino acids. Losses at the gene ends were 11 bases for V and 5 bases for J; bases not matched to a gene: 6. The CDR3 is CAGGDRVETQYF. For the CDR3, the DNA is TGCGCCGGAGGGGACAGGGTCGAGACCCAGTACTTC.

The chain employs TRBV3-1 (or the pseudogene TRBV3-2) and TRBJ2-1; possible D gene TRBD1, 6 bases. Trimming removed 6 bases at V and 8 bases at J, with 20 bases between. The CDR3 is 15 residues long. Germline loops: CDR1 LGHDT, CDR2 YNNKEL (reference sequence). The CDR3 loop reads CASSSPTGLEDEQFF. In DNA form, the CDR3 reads TGTGCCAGCAGTTCCCCCACAGGGTTGGAGGATGAGCAGTTCTTC.

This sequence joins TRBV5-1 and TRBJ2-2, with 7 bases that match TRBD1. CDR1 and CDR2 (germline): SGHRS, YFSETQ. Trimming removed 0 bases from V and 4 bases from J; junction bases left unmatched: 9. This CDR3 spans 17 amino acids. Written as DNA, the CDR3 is TGCGCCAGCAGCTTGGCCGCGACAGGGATAGGCACCGGGGAGCTGTTTTTT. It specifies CASSLAATGIGTGELFF.

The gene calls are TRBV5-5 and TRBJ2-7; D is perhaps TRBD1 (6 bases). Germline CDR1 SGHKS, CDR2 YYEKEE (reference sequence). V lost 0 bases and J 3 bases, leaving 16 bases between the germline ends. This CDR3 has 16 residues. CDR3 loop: CASSLDRVPSLYEQYF. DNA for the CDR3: TGTGCCAGCAGCTTGGACAGGGTTCCCTCGCTCTACGAGCAGTACTTC.

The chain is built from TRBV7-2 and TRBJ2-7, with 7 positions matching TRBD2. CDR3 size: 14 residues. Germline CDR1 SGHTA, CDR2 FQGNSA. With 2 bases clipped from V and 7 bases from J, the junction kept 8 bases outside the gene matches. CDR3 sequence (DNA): TGTGCCAGCAGCTTAAGCGGGGCCCTGGGAGAGCAGTACTTC. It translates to CASSLSGALGEQYF.

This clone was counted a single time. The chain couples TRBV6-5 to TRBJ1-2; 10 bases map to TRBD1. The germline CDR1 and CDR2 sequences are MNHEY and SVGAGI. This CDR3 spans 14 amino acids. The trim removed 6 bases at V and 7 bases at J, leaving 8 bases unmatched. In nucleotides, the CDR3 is TGTGCCAGCAGGGACCGGGACAGGGGACGTGGCTACACCTTC. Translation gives CASRDRDRGRGYTF.

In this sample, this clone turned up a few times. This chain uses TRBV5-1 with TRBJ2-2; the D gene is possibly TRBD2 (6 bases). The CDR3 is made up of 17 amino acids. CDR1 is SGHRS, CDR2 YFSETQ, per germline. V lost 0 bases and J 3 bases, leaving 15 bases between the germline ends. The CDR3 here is CASSLEAGSGYTGELFF. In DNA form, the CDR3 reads TGCGCCAGCAGCTTGGAGGCCGGAAGCGGGTACACCGGGGAGCTGTTTTTT.

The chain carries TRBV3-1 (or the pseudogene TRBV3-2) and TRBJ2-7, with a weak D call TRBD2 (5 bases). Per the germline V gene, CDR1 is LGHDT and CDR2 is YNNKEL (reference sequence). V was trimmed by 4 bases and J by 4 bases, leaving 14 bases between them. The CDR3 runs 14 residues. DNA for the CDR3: TGTGCCAGCAGCCGAGAAGGACTTCGGTACGAGCAGTACTTC. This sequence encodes CASSREGLRYEQYF.

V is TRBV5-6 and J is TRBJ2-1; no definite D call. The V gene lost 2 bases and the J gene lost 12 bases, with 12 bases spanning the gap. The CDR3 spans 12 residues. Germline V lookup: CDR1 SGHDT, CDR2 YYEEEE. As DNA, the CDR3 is TGTGCCAGCAGCTTAGGTCTAGAGGTGCAGTTCTTC. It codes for CASSLGLEVQFF.

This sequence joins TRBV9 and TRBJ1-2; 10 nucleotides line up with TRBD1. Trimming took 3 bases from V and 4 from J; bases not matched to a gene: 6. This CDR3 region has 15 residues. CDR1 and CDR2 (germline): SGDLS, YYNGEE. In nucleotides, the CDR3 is TGTGCCAGCAGCGCCCTCGGGACAGGGGCCTATGGCTACACCTTC. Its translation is CASSALGTGAYGYTF.

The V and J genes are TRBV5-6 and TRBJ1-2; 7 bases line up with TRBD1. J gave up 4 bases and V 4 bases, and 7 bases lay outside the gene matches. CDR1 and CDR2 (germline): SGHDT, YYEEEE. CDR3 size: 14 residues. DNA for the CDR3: TGTGCCAGCAGCCAGGGGGACGTCGGCTATGGCTACACCTTC. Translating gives CASSQGDVGYGYTF.

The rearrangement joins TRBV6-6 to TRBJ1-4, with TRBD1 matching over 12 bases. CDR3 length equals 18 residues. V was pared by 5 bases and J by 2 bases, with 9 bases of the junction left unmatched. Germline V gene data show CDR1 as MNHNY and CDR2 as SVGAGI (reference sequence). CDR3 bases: TGTGCCAGCAGTCGAGGGGGGACAGGGGGCTTGACTAATGAAAAACTGTTTTTT. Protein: CASSRGGTGGLTNEKLFF.

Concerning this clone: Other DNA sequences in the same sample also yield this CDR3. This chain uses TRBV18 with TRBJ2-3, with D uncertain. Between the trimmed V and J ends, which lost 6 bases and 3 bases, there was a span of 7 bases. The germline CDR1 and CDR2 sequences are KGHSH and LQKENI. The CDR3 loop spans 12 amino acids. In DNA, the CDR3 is TGTGCCAGCTCCCCTCGGACAGATACGCAGTATTTT. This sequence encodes CASSPRTDTQYF.

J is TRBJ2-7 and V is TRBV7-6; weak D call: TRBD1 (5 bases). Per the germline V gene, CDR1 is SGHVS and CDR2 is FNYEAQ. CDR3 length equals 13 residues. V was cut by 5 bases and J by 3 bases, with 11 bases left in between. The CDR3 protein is CASSELQGYEQYF. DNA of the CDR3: TGTGCCAGCAGCGAGCTCCAGGGCTACGAGCAGTACTTC.

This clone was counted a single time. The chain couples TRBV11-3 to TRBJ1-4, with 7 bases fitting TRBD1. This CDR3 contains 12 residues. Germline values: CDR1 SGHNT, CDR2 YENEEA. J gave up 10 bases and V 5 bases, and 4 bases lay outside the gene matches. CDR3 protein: CASSPRQGKLFF. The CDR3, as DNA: TGTGCCAGCAGCCCCCGACAGGGAAAACTGTTTTTT.

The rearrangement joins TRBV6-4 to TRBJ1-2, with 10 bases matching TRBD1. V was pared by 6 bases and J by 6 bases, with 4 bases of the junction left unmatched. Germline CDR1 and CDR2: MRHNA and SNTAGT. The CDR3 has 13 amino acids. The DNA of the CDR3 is TGTGCCAGCAGGGCCGGGACAGGGGATGGCTACACCTTC. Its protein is CASRAGTGDGYTF.